The 32 T cell receptor beta chains reported below all come from one sample, sequenced in a study of regulatory T cells in long-lasting Graves disease. The time point: newly diagnosed GD, antithyroid drugs for less than 3 months. PBMC RNA was the source of the TCR library. To make TCR beta libraries, researchers used iRepertoire HTBI primers and Arm-PCR of CDR3 regions. TCRdb recomputed calls from the multiplex PCR reads with MiXCR, one row per CDR3 protein. This sample has approximately 490,000 distinct CDR3 sequences; under 20% occur once, and the top ten carry approximately 12%. These data are also associated with another study on T cells in Graves' hyperthyroidism and ophthalmopathy.

This sample comprised peripheral blood mononuclear cells (PBMCs), obtained at new diagnosis, from a patient treated with antithyroid drugs. These TCRs come from a man aged 35 to 55 with Graves disease.

Many counts were recorded for this clonotype. Compared with germline, one end of the junction differs, possibly owing to a read error. The V gene is TRBV2, the J gene TRBJ1-1; D is unresolved. Germline assignment: CDR1 SNHLY and CDR2 FYNNEI. The CDR3 length is 13 residues. The chain's CDR3 is CASSESGNAEAFF. The CDR3 DNA sequence: TGTGCCAGCAGTGAATCTGGGAACGCTGAAGCTTTCTTT.

The chain has TRBV19 and TRBJ2-3; 8 nucleotides align to TRBD1. This CDR3 is 14 amino acids long. Trimming removed 3 bases from V and 2 bases from J; junction bases left unmatched: 1. In germline, CDR1 is LNHDA, CDR2 SQIVND (reference sequence). Written as DNA, the CDR3 is TGTGCCAGTAGTATGGACAGGGACACAGATACGCAGTATTTT. This sequence encodes CASSMDRDTDTQYF.

This clonotype was recorded a few times. The germline gene is not matched at one end of the junction; a read error may be the cause. The gene calls are TRBV11-2 and TRBJ2-2; 8 bases fit TRBD2. The CDR3 contains 17 residues. CDR1 and CDR2 from the germline V gene are SGHAT and FQNNGV. The CDR3: CASSQGTGTRDTGELFF. CDR3 nucleotides: TGCGCCAGCAGCCAAGGGACCGGGACTAGAGACACCGGGGAGCTGTTTTTT.

This clonotype was recorded at least ten times. The rearrangement links TRBV5-4 to TRBJ2-1; no clear D. The CDR3 covers 13 residues. Germline V CDR1 and CDR2: SGHNT, YYREEE (reference sequence). Trimming took 2 bases from V and 9 from J, leaving 12 bases between them. The CDR3 region has the DNA TGTGCCAGCAGCTTTAACAAGGGCGTTGAGCAGTTCTTC. Residues: CASSFNKGVEQFF. Full variable domain (rest looked up from reference TRBV5-4 and TRBJ2-1): ETGVTQSPTHLIKTRGQQVTLRCSSQSGHNTVSWYQQALGQGPQFIFQYYREEENGRGNFPPRFSGLQFPNYSSELNVNALELDDSALYLCASSFNKGVEQFFGPGTRLTVL.

The table lists this clonotype with many counts. V is TRBV12-5 and J is TRBJ2-5; TRBD2 is a possible D gene (6 bases). Per the germline V gene, CDR1 is LGHNT and CDR2 is FRNRAP. Trimming shortened V by 2 bases and J by 5 bases, and 9 bases separated the two germline ends. The CDR3 runs to 13 residues. As DNA, the CDR3 is TGTGCTAGTGGTTTGATCCGGGGGGAGACCCAGTACTTC. It is translated as CASGLIRGETQYF.

At least ten counts were recorded for this clonotype. J is TRBJ2-5 and V is TRBV5-5; the D gene is possibly TRBD2 (7 bases). V was pared by 0 bases and J by 6 bases, with 9 bases between. Germline V gene data show CDR1 as SGHKS and CDR2 as YYEKEE (reference sequence). The CDR3 runs 13 residues. The CDR3 protein is CASSLEGGKTQYF. The CDR3 nucleotides read TGTGCCAGCAGCTTGGAGGGGGGGAAGACCCAGTACTTC.

This clonotype was seen many times. The genes are TRBV12-3 or TRBV12-4 and TRBJ2-1; 9 bases are shared with TRBD2. The CDR3 is made up of 14 amino acids. Trimming at V came to 3 bases and at J to 6 bases, leaving 3 bases not matched to a gene. CDR3 residues: CASSFSGSINEQFF. Here the CDR3 DNA reads TGTGCCAGCAGTTTTAGCGGGAGCATCAATGAGCAGTTCTTC.

This clonotype came up many times. This CDR3 reads CASSPPRVPDEQYF. The CDR3 DNA reads TGTGCCAGCTCACCACCGAGGGTTCCGGACGAGCAGTACTTC. V and J are TRBV18 and TRBJ2-7; TRBD2 might be the D (5 bases). V was pared by 0 bases and J by 5 bases, with 11 bases between. Per the germline V gene, CDR1 is KGHSH and CDR2 is LQKENI. The CDR3 consists of 14 residues.

This clonotype was seen ten or more times. The chain carries TRBV5-1 and TRBJ2-7; 9 bases align to TRBD2. CDR1 is SGHRS, CDR2 YFSETQ, per germline. The CDR3 extends over 15 amino acids. J gave up 6 bases and V 4 bases, and 11 bases lay outside the gene matches. The CDR3 sequence: CASSQTSGPTVEQYF. CDR3 nucleotides: TGCGCCAGCAGCCAGACTAGCGGTCCTACTGTCGAGCAGTACTTC. Full variable domain (rest looked up from reference TRBV5-1 and TRBJ2-7): KAGVTQTPRYLIKTRGQQVTLSCSPISGHRSVSWYQQTPGQGLQFLFEYFSETQRNKGNFPGRFSGRQFSNSRSEMNVSTLELGDSALYLCASSQTSGPTVEQYFGPGTRLTVT.

The sample holds a few counts of this clonotype. This rearrangement joins TRBV20-1 to TRBJ2-2; 9 bases fit TRBD2. The CDR3 covers 15 residues. Looked up from germline, CDR1 is DFQATT and CDR2 is SNEGSKA (reference sequence). V lost 1 base to trimming and J lost 4 bases; unmatched junction nucleotides: 4. The CDR3 DNA reads as TGCAGTGCTAGAGTTGGTAGCGGGAGCACCGGGGAGCTGTTTTTT. Its protein is CSARVGSGSTGELFF.

The chain couples TRBV20-1 to TRBJ2-7; D not resolved. CDR1 and CDR2 (germline): DFQATT, SNEGSKA (reference sequence). This CDR3 is built from 12 residues. Trimming pared 6 bases from V and 0 bases from J, leaving 9 bases between. The chain's CDR3 is CSAEQSSYEQYF. The CDR3 DNA follows: TGCAGTGCCGAACAAAGCTCCTACGAGCAGTACTTC.

The rearrangement uses TRBV24-1 and TRBJ2-3; D tentatively reads TRBD1 or TRBD2 (5 bases each). V shed 4 bases and J shed 6 bases, with 16 bases lying between them. Germline loops: CDR1 KGHDR, CDR2 SFDVKD. The CDR3 is made up of 15 amino acids. The CDR3: CATSDRDGRIDTQYF. CDR3 nucleotide sequence: TGTGCCACCAGTGACCGGGACGGTAGGATTGATACGCAGTATTTT.

To note about this clonotype: This clone may be a read error of a much larger clone one base away. This chain connects TRBV30 to TRBJ1-5; D may be TRBD1 (5 bases). V was trimmed by 0 bases and J by 7 bases, leaving 10 bases between them. This CDR3 spans 13 amino acids. The germline CDR1 and CDR2 sequences are GTSNPN and SVGIG (reference sequence). Here the CDR3 DNA reads TGTGCCTGGAGTGTAGAGGGGTCCCAGCCCCAGCATTTT. Translating gives CAWSVEGSQPQHF. Variable domain in full (rest from reference TRBV30 and TRBJ1-5): SQTIHQWPATLVQPVGSPLSLECTVEGTSNPNLYWYRQAAGRGLQLLFYSVGIGQISSEVPQNLSASRPQDRQFILSSKKLLLSDSGFYLCAWSVEGSQPQHFGDGTRLSIL.

The chain carries TRBV6-1 and TRBJ1-6; D may be TRBD1 (5 bases). Germline V lookup: CDR1 MNHNS, CDR2 SASEGT. CDR3 size: 13 residues. With 7 bases removed from V and 8 bases from J, the gap between germline ends came to 12 bases. The CDR3 is CASKGGAYSPLHF. The CDR3 DNA sequence: TGTGCCAGCAAGGGAGGGGCCTATTCACCCCTCCACTTT.

This clonotype was counted only a few times. This chain links TRBV20-1 with TRBJ2-5; D call uncertain. The CDR3 totals 15 residues. Germline CDR1 is DFQATT and CDR2 is SNEGSKA (reference sequence). V lost 1 base to trimming and J lost 5 bases, with 17 bases between them. The CDR3 DNA reads TGCAGTGCTAGAGGACCAGAAGACCTCCGGGAGACCCAGTACTTC. This translates into CSARGPEDLRETQYF.

V gene TRBV9 combines with J gene TRBJ1-4, with D possibly matching TRBD1 (5 bases). Germline V CDR1 and CDR2: SGDLS, YYNGEE. Trimming stripped 0 bases from V and 3 bases from J, with 9 bases between. This CDR3 comprises 15 residues. DNA for the CDR3: TGTGCCAGCAGCGTAGGGTCAGGGTCTAATGAAAAACTGTTTTTT. Its protein is CASSVGSGSNEKLFF. The entire variable domain, with the rest obtained from reference TRBV9 and TRBJ1-4, is as follows: DSGVTQTPKHLITATGQRVTLRCSPRSGDLSVYWYQQSLDQGLQFLIQYYNGEERAKGNILERFSAQQFPDLHSELNLSSLELGDSALYFCASSVGSGSNEKLFFGSGTQLSVL.

The V call is TRBV10-3, the J call TRBJ2-7; the D call may be TRBD1 or TRBD2 (5 bases each). Trimming left V 6 bases short and J 0 bases short, with 15 bases between. This CDR3 region has 15 residues. Germline CDR1 ENHRY, CDR2 SYGVKD. CDR3 protein: CAIRDRDRSSYEQYF. In nucleotides, the CDR3 is TGTGCCATCAGGGATCGGGACCGAAGCTCCTACGAGCAGTACTTC.

This clonotype was observed at least ten times. J is TRBJ2-5 and V is TRBV3-1; 10 bases line up with TRBD2. V lost 3 bases, J lost 2 bases, and 12 bases stayed unmatched. Germline CDR1 LGHDT, CDR2 YNNKEL (reference sequence). The CDR3 length is 18 residues. The CDR3 DNA follows: TGTGCCAGCAGCCATGGTTTTGGAACTAGCGGGGATCAAGAGACCCAGTACTTC. Its translation: CASSHGFGTSGDQETQYF.

The table lists this clonotype with a few counts. The gene calls are TRBV20-1 and TRBJ1-3, with D perhaps matching TRBD1 (5 bases). V was shortened by 3 bases and J by 2 bases, with 5 bases between the two germline ends. The CDR3 runs to 12 residues. Germline loops: CDR1 DFQATT, CDR2 SNEGSKA (reference sequence). The chain's CDR3 is CSARGPGNTIYF. In DNA, the CDR3 is TGCAGTGCTAGGGGACCTGGAAACACCATATATTTT.

The rearrangement uses TRBV6-1 and TRBJ2-2; 13 positions match TRBD2. This CDR3 region has 19 residues. V gave up 6 bases and J gave up 7 bases; unmatched junction bases: 17. Per the germline V gene, CDR1 is MNHNS and CDR2 is SASEGT. The CDR3 is CASRPLPTGTSGKGGELFF. The CDR3 DNA sequence: TGTGCCAGCAGACCACTCCCGACCGGGACTAGCGGGAAAGGCGGGGAGCTGTTTTTT.

This clonotype showed up many times. The chain links TRBV13 to TRBJ2-1, with TRBD2 matching 12 bases. The germline V gene has CDR1 PRHDT and CDR2 FYEKMQ (reference sequence). The CDR3 totals 15 residues. Unmatched junction bases numbered 2, after V lost 5 bases and J lost 3 bases. CDR3 nucleotides: TGTGCCAGCAGCGCTAGCGGGAGGGTCTACAATGAGCAGTTCTTC. It codes for CASSASGRVYNEQFF.

As concerns this clonotype: The likely explanation is a read error, given a far larger clone one base away. The chain couples TRBV27 to TRBJ2-2; unclear D gene. The germline gives CDR1 MNHEY, CDR2 SMNVEV (reference sequence). The CDR3 spans 12 residues. The V and J ends lost 6 bases and 5 bases respectively, with 7 bases between them. The DNA of the CDR3 is TGTGCCAGCAGATTTGGGACCGGGGAGCTGTTTTTT. Protein product: CASRFGTGELFF.

Points on this clonotype: This may be a read error, as it is one base from a much larger clone. V usage is TRBV11-3 and J usage is TRBJ2-3; D ambiguous. Germline V lookup: CDR1 SGHNT, CDR2 YENEEA. V dropped 1 base and J dropped 1 base, with 15 bases sitting between them. This CDR3 spans 17 amino acids. The chain's CDR3 is CASSLALTDLGTDTQYF. CDR3 nucleotides: TGTGCCAGCAGCTTAGCCCTCACCGACTTGGGCACAGATACGCAGTATTTT.

This clonotype has more than one count but fewer than ten. The V gene is TRBV4-2, the J gene TRBJ2-3; 8 bases fit TRBD2. V gave up 0 bases and J gave up 0 bases; unmatched junction bases: 5. Germline V gene data show CDR1 as LGHNA and CDR2 as YNFKEQ. The CDR3 has 17 residues. CDR3 sequence (DNA): TGTGCCAGCAGCCAAGATTTCCTAGCGGGTAGCACAGATACGCAGTATTTT. Amino acid sequence: CASSQDFLAGSTDTQYF.

With respect to this clonotype: A far larger clone lies a single base away; this is likely a read error. CDR3: CASSVDRSLQGEQYF. The CDR3 DNA reads TGTGCCAGCAGCGTAGATCGCTCTTTACAGGGCGAGCAGTACTTC. V and J are TRBV11-2 and TRBJ2-3; D possibly corresponds to TRBD1 (6 bases). TRBJ2-7 explains the end of the DNA better; the J call may be wrong. In germline, CDR1 is SGHAT, CDR2 FQNNGV. The CDR3 spans 15 residues.

This clonotype has only one observation. The chain is built from TRBV4-1 and TRBJ2-7; the match to TRBD2 covers 8 bases. The CDR3 loop spans 16 amino acids. V was clipped by 0 bases and J by 1 base; unmatched bases: 5. Per the germline V gene, CDR1 is MGHRA and CDR2 is YSYEKL. CDR3 DNA sequence: TGCGCCAGCAGCCAAGATGGAGCGGGAGTTTCCTACGAGCAGTACTTC. Protein product: CASSQDGAGVSYEQYF.

Only a few counts were recorded for this clonotype. V is TRBV29-1 and J is TRBJ2-7, with no clear D. The germline CDR1 and CDR2 sequences are SQVTM and ANQGSEA. Trimming removed 6 bases at V and 2 bases at J, with 17 bases between. The CDR3 spans 14 residues. The chain's CDR3 is CSVDSRDGPYEQYF. The CDR3 DNA reads TGCAGCGTAGACTCTCGAGACGGTCCCTACGAGCAGTACTTC.

The chain combines TRBV29-1 with TRBJ2-7, with D perhaps TRBD1 (6 bases). The germline V and J ends were trimmed by 2 bases and 4 bases, with 12 bases remaining between them. The CDR3 runs to 13 residues. Germline loops: CDR1 SQVTM, CDR2 ANQGSEA. This chain's CDR3 is CSVELGQNYEQYF. DNA of the CDR3: TGCAGCGTTGAACTCGGACAGAATTACGAGCAGTACTTC.

This clonotype has more than one count but fewer than ten. The rearrangement uses TRBV6-1 and TRBJ2-7; D not resolved. The CDR3 consists of 14 residues. The germline CDR1 and CDR2 sequences are MNHNS and SASEGT. The V end was cut by 5 bases, the J end by 4 bases, with 15 bases between. The CDR3 here is CASSLEPASYEQYF. The CDR3 region has the DNA TGTGCCAGCAGTCTAGAACCGGCCTCGTACGAGCAGTACTTC.

A single count supports this clonotype. Likely a read error: the CDR3 ends without its conserved phenylalanine or tryptophan. The rearrangement uses TRBV12-3 or TRBV12-4 and TRBJ2-2, with 10 bases matching TRBD2. The V gene end was trimmed by 3 bases and the J gene end by 0 bases; junction bases not matched to a gene: 1. The CDR3 sequence is 16 residues long. CDR3 DNA: TGTGCCAGCAGTTTTACTAGCGGGGCGAACACCGGGGAGCTGTTTTCT. It specifies CASSFTSGANTGELFS.

This clonotype was counted between two and nine times. The V and J genes are TRBV5-1 and TRBJ2-4; 7 bases map to TRBD2. The germline CDR1 and CDR2 sequences are SGHRS and YFSETQ. Unmatched junction bases numbered 5, after V lost 5 bases and J lost 0 bases. The CDR3 length is 15 residues. The CDR3 spells CASRAGDLAKNIQYF. The CDR3 nucleotides read TGCGCCAGCAGGGCGGGGGATCTAGCCAAAAACATTCAGTACTTC.

This clonotype was found many times. The V gene is TRBV2, the J gene TRBJ2-1; TRBD2 matches at 9 bases. The better agreement between TRBJ2-5 and the DNA end casts doubt on the J call. The CDR3 is 15 residues long. The germline gives CDR1 SNHLY, CDR2 FYNNEI. Written as DNA, the CDR3 is TGTGCCAGCAGTGAAACGCCTAGCGGGATCGTGGCCCAGTACTTC. The encoded protein is CASSETPSGIVAQYF.